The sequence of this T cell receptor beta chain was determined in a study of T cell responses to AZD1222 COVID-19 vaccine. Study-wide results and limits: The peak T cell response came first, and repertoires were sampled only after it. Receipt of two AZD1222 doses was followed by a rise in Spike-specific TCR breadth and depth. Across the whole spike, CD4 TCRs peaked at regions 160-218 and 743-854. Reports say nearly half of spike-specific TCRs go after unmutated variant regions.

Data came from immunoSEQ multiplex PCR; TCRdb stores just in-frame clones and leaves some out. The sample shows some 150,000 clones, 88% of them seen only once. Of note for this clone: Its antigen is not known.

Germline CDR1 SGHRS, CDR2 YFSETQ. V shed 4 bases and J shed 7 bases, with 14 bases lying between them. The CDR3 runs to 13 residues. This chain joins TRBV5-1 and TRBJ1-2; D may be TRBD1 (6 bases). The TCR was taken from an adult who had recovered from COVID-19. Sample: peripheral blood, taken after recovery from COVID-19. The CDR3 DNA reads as TGCGCCAGCAGCCTACGGACAGAAGCTGGCTACACCTTC. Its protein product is CASSLRTEAGYTF.